The clone carrying this T cell receptor beta chain has only a few counts. Its specificity is unknown. Clones were sequenced by immunoSEQ multiplex PCR, and TCRdb holds only the in-frame ones, with some missing. The data show about 84,000 clones, 82% seen once. The data were obtained in a study of PD-L1 blockade in urothelial cancer. The study's findings and limits: Clones that were tumor-associated expanded more in the blood of durable-benefit patients at 3 weeks.

Looked up from germline, CDR1 is SGHTA and CDR2 is FQGNSA. Losses at the gene ends were 5 bases for V and 4 bases for J; bases not matched to a gene: 7. The CDR3 sequence is 15 residues long. Sequencing was performed on PBMCs, taken around atezolizumab (anti-PD-L1) treatment. The chain combines TRBV7-2 with TRBJ2-1; 8 positions agree with TRBD2. This TCR was recovered from a man aged 65 to 85 with urothelial cancer. The CDR3 region has the DNA TGTGCCAGCAGCCCCCGGACTAGCAGTTACAATGAGCAGTTCTTC. Its protein is CASSPRTSSYNEQFF.